Below, one T cell receptor (beta chain) is given with its context. Method: immunoSEQ multiplex PCR; TCRdb's copy keeps in-frame clones and lacks some. The table lists a few million clones, roughly nine tenths of them singletons, with 0.11% to 0.15% in the top ten. The data were taken from a study of shared clonotypes between healthy human individuals. About the research overall: Donors were a couple of women and three men aged 18 to 49.

This TCR was sampled from a man between 18 and 35 years old in good health. The specimen was naive CD4+ T cells sorted from blood. Sample subset: CD45RA+ positively selected.

CDR3 protein: CASSLGQVGKGTEAFF. CDR3 nucleotides: TGTGCCAGCAGTCTCGGACAGGTGGGGAAAGGCACTGAAGCTTTCTTT. The chain uses TRBV5-6 and TRBJ1-1, with 7 nucleotides matching TRBD1. V shed 5 bases and J 4 bases; nucleotides not matched to a gene: 14. The length of the CDR3 is 16 residues. Germline loops: CDR1 SGHDT, CDR2 YYEEEE.